This TCR beta chain was sequenced during a study of blood T cells in healthy people across ages. Ranging in age from about 6 to 90, the donors were healthy Caucasian individuals from Russia. Drawn from each donor were 8.5 to 10 milliliters of peripheral blood. Total RNA, at least 6 micrograms per sample, came from PBMCs. For the second PCR, which ran for 7 to 11 cycles, a sample-barcoded 5' primer and a J-beta primer mix were used. Every molecule of cDNA carried a tag from a template-switch adaptor with 12 random nucleotides. Each CDR3 protein gets one entry after TCRdb re-called the 5' RACE reads with MiXCR. Seen here are about 400,000 distinct CDR3 sequences, roughly half observed once, and the top ten hold around 49%. The CDR3 contains 14 residues. The germline V gene encodes CDR1 MNHEY and CDR2 SVGEGT. Trimming cost V 8 bases and J 0 bases, with 13 bases left between them.

Sequences were obtained from blood. V gene TRBV6-2 or TRBV6-3 combines with J gene TRBJ1-1; D perhaps matches TRBD1 (5 bases). The clonotype was recovered from a man aged 55 to 70 in good health. CDR3 amino acids: CASLRGRLNTEAFF. The CDR3 region has the DNA TGTGCCAGCTTGAGGGGCAGACTGAACACTGAAGCTTTCTTT.